A selection of T cell receptor beta chains follows, all from one sample in a study of blood T cell repertoires in COVID-19. Using immunoSEQ multiplex PCR, the repertoire was profiled, and TCRdb retains in-frame clones only, with some absent. The sample lists about 180,000 clones, 65% to 90% occurring once. The material sequenced was peripheral blood. The receptors derive from a man between 45 and 60 years old with active or convalescent COVID-19. The conserved cysteine and the conserved F or W are not part of the CDR3 here. D genes are given only for firm matches.

D: TRBD1
V: TRBV11-2
J: TRBJ2-1
CDR3: ASSRDRVNEQF

D: TRBD1
V: TRBV28
J: TRBJ2-3
CDR3: ASSTGQVNTDTQY

D: TRBD2
V: TRBV6-5
J: TRBJ2-1
CDR3: ASSYSTSGKGEQF

D: .
V: TRBV20-1
J: TRBJ2-3
CDR3: SASPARSQY

D: TRBD1
V: TRBV7-9
J: TRBJ2-2
CDR3: ASSETGGNTGELF

D: .
V: TRBV6-5
J: TRBJ1-5
CDR3: ASTQGFDQPQH

D: TRBD1
V: TRBV7-2
J: TRBJ1-1
CDR3: ASSLSGDRGYTEAF

D: TRBD1
V: TRBV6-6
J: TRBJ1-5
CDR3: ASSQQGDIDQPQH

D: .
V: TRBV7-9
J: TRBJ1-5
CDR3: ASSFGDQPQH

D: TRBD2
V: TRBV5-1
J: TRBJ2-7
CDR3: ASSLPGSGGEQY

D: .
V: TRBV18
J: TRBJ1-5
CDR3: ASSPNERDQPQH

D: .
V: TRBV15
J: TRBJ1-1
CDR3: ATSTAGRNTEAF

D: .
V: TRBV3-1/TRBV3-2
J: TRBJ2-5
CDR3: ASSLSTGGETQY

D: .
V: TRBV21-1
J: TRBJ1-1
CDR3: ASSREGGAPYTEAF

D: .
V: TRBV28
J: TRBJ1-1
CDR3: ASSLRDTEAF

D: .
V: TRBV14
J: TRBJ1-1
CDR3: ASSQVVNTEAF

D: .
V: TRBV12-3/TRBV12-4
J: TRBJ2-7
CDR3: ASSLTISYEQY

D: TRBD2
V: TRBV9
J: TRBJ2-1
CDR3: ASSPRTSGGNEQF

D: .
V: TRBV5-1
J: TRBJ2-7
CDR3: ASSEVSGAYEQY

D: TRBD2
V: TRBV24-1
J: TRBJ2-3
CDR3: AAASGGPDTQY

D: TRBD1
V: TRBV3-1/TRBV3-2
J: TRBJ1-1
CDR3: ASSPTTGASLAEAF

D: .
V: TRBV4-3
J: TRBJ2-7
CDR3: ASSQAEESGEQY

D: .
V: TRBV4-1
J: TRBJ1-2
CDR3: ASSQPTLGVSYGYT

D: TRBD1
V: TRBV18
J: TRBJ1-2
CDR3: ASSRGTAYGYT

D: .
V: TRBV3-1/TRBV3-2
J: TRBJ1-3
CDR3: ASSQDHGNTIY

D: TRBD1
V: TRBV19
J: TRBJ1-3
CDR3: ASSMSMDRAGNTIY

D: .
V: TRBV25-1
J: TRBJ1-1
CDR3: ASSATGNPEAF

D: TRBD1
V: TRBV5-4
J: TRBJ1-2
CDR3: ASSLGGQVEYGYT

D: .
V: TRBV10-3
J: TRBJ1-1
CDR3: AISERGGNTEAF

D: TRBD1
V: TRBV7-6
J: TRBJ1-5
CDR3: ASSLAEPGQGWQPQH

D: TRBD1
V: TRBV18
J: TRBJ2-7
CDR3: ASSAGQVSSYEQY

D: TRBD1
V: TRBV6-5
J: TRBJ1-1
CDR3: ASGEQGGNTEAF

D: .
V: TRBV4-2
J: TRBJ1-1
CDR3: ASSQRIIAEAF

D: TRBD2
V: TRBV9
J: TRBJ2-5
CDR3: ASSSRLAGAQETQY

D: .
V: TRBV6-5
J: TRBJ2-5
CDR3: ASYSQITGETQY

D: TRBD2
V: TRBV5-1
J: TRBJ2-1
CDR3: ASSLAGGIDEQF

D: .
V: TRBV14
J: TRBJ1-1
CDR3: ASSQGGTRNEAF

D: TRBD1
V: TRBV5-1
J: TRBJ1-2
CDR3: ASSGTGGGRNGYT

D: TRBD1
V: TRBV25-1
J: TRBJ1-1
CDR3: ASSDRTGGVSGAF

D: .
V: TRBV18
J: TRBJ1-2
CDR3: ASSPAQLANYGYT

D: TRBD1
V: TRBV5-1
J: TRBJ2-5
CDR3: ASSQPTGGETQY

D: TRBD2
V: TRBV7-3
J: TRBJ2-1
CDR3: ASSQMTSGSRSREQF

D: TRBD2
V: TRBV6-1
J: TRBJ2-5
CDR3: ASSALAGFSQETQY

D: TRBD1
V: TRBV7-2
J: TRBJ1-5
CDR3: ASSPGTGGQPQH

D: .
V: TRBV24-1
J: TRBJ1-2
CDR3: ATRDSGYGYT

D: .
V: TRBV5-6
J: TRBJ2-5
CDR3: ASSLRRGSRGETQY